This is a list of T cell receptor beta chains from one sample in a study of blood T cell repertoires in COVID-19. The repertoire was sequenced with immunoSEQ multiplex PCR; TCRdb's copy has only in-frame clones and lacks some. The sample contains 250,000 to 300,000 clones, roughly 80% of which appear only once. The sample taken for sequencing was PBMCs or T cells enriched from blood (not recorded which). These receptors originate from a man aged 40-49 years who had been exposed to COVID-19. Both conserved end residues are part of each CDR3. D genes are given only for firm matches. Clone size appears in some rows only: once, few, many, or a class for an expanded clone.

v_gene	abundance	j_gene	d_gene	CDR3nt	CDR3aa
TRBV19	-	TRBJ1-2	-	TGTGCCAGTAGAACGGGAGTTCTATATGGCTACACCTTC	CASRTGVLYGYTF
TRBV11-3	few	TRBJ2-5	TRBD2	TGTGCCAGCAGCTTAGATGTTTGGGGACTAGCGGGTCAAGAGACCCAGTACTTC	CASSLDVWGLAGQETQYF
TRBV27	-	TRBJ2-1	-	TGTGCCAGCAGTTTCAGGGACACGAAAACCCTTTGGGATGAGCAGTTCTTC	CASSFRDTKTLWDEQFF
TRBV5-1	once	TRBJ2-3	-	TGCGCCAGCAGCTTGGAGAGGCTGTGGTATTTT	CASSLERLWYF
TRBV25-1	-	TRBJ2-6	-	TGTGCCAGCAGTTTAGGGACTTCTGGGGCCAACGTCCTGACTTTC	CASSLGTSGANVLTF
TRBV24-1	-	TRBJ1-1	-	TGTGCCACCAGTGGGCACCGCGGCACTGAAGCTTTCTTT	CATSGHRGTEAFF
TRBV4-1	-	TRBJ1-3	-	TGCGCCAGCAGCCAAGAAGGGGCCTTCTCTGGAAACACCATATATTTT	CASSQEGAFSGNTIYF
TRBV28	-	TRBJ1-2	TRBD1	TGTGCCAGCAGTAACCAACAGGGGAAAGGCTACACCTTC	CASSNQQGKGYTF
TRBV28	-	TRBJ2-7	-	TGTGCCAGCAGTCGGGAGTACGCCTACGAGCAGTACTTC	CASSREYAYEQYF
TRBV5-6	-	TRBJ2-7	-	TGTGCCAGCAGCTCGGGGGAACCCGGCTACGAGCAGTACTTC	CASSSGEPGYEQYF